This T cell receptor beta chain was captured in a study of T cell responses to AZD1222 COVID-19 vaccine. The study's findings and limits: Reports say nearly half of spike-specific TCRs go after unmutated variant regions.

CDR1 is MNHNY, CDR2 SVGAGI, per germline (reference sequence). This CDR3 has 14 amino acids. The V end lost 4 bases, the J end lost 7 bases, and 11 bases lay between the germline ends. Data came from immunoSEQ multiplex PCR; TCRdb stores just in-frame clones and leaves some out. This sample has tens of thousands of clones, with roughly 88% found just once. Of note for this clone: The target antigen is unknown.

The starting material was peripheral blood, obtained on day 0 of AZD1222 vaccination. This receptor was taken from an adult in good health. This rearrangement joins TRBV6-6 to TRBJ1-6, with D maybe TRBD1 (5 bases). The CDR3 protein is CASSSNGGNSPLHF. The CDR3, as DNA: TGTGCCAGCAGTTCTAATGGGGGGAATTCACCCCTCCACTTT.